Detailed here is one T cell receptor beta chain. Its antigen is currently not known. Qualities for individual bases were not recorded, and no much larger clone is one base off. Before the diagnostic colonoscopy, none of the ulcerative colitis patients had been given immunosuppressive medication. Blood was sampled at the time of the colonoscopy. The Wizard kit (Promega) was used to extract genomic DNA from blood and intestinal samples. The sample comes from a study of pediatric ulcerative colitis (dated by TCRdb to about 2019). For the wider study: Among the ulcerative colitis patients, 6 or 7 had pancolitis and two had left-sided colitis, and histology in every patient was consistent with ulcerative colitis. Fewer than 10 newly diagnosed, treatment-naive pediatric ulcerative colitis patients and four non-IBD control children each provided paired blood and rectal samples. By Pediatric Ulcerative Colitis Activity Index, mild disease was classified in a couple of patients, moderate disease in several and acute severe colitis in three.

Through the immunoSEQ TRB Survey service, multiplex V and J primers were used to amplify rearranged CDR3 beta regions from genomic DNA. To keep depth equal across samples, survey-level sequencing depth of up to 500,000 reads per sample was applied. The libraries were purified and pooled, then sequenced using Illumina technology. As for how the authors treated the data: Productive clonality, sample overlap, pairwise scatters, CDR3 beta length, V/D/J gene usage and productiveness were assessed with immunoSEQ online tools. Alongside Shannon and Simpson indices, calculated diversity was computed as the number of unique rearrangements divided by total templates, multiplied by 100. For principal component analysis, Z-score normalized data were analyzed with the R prcomp function and the ggbiplot package. Blood-rectal clonal overlap within each subject was quantified with Morisita's index. TCRdb's version of the immuneACCESS table is confined to in-frame rearrangements and falls short of the full clone set. An unresolved V gene accounts for under half of the shortfall where checked; the remainder is of unknown origin. V, J and clone size reflect that table, while D and trimming were determined from the DNA. The sample table lists 60,000 to 75,000 clones, about 80% of them with a count of one. The top ten clones comprise around 4.9% of the sample.

What the study reported, not specific to this receptor: Features of the rectal repertoire distinguished controls, mild-moderate colitis patients and acute severe colitis patients, and in acute severe colitis, rectal diversity was reduced because of clonal expansions. Significantly higher autologous blood-rectal clonal overlap was found in ulcerative colitis patients than in controls, which suggested increased T cell trafficking to inflamed tissue. Two rectal CDR3 clonotypes were detected in all ulcerative colitis patients and were not detected in any of the controls. For technical reasons, substantially fewer templates were yielded by the blood samples of two patients, and these blood samples were excluded from blood-rectal overlap analysis. Only a handful of individuals were included in the healthy control group, which was small. Because repertoires came from total lymphocyte DNA, patterns in rare subsets such as regulatory T cells may not be reflected.

CDR1 and CDR2 are drawn from the germline V gene: WSHSY, SAAADI. Trimming costs V 4 bases and J 4 bases, and their ends lie 8 bases apart. CDR3 length: 14 amino acids, cysteine to phenylalanine. Solely the CDR3 DNA is kept, with 42 bases framed from the first base. The sequenced sample consisted of blood. This clonotype was obtained from a boy aged 5 to 17 with moderate ulcerative colitis. Rearrangement joined TRBV10-2 to TRBJ1-6, with the D gene too uncertain to name. The DNA is as follows: TGCGCCAGCAGTGGACTGAGTTATAATTCACCCCTCCACTTT. Its product reads: CASSGLSYNSPLHF.